The 6 T cell receptor beta chains reported below all come from one sample, sequenced in a study of cytomegalovirus exposure and HLA in healthy donors. The PCR had 60 Vbeta and 13 Jbeta primers. The data were produced by immunoSEQ multiplex PCR, yet TCRdb's version contains in-frame clones alone and is incomplete. Found here are about 92,000 clones, around 84% of them singletons; the top ten hold around 2%. The sample comprised PBMCs. These receptors came from a man younger than 35 in good health and CMV-seronegative.

The gene calls are TRBV19 and TRBJ2-1, with 9 nucleotides matching TRBD1. The CDR3 has 13 amino acids. Germline V lookup: CDR1 LNHDA, CDR2 SQIVND (reference sequence). J was trimmed by 7 bases and V by 3 bases; bases with no gene match: 1. CDR3 sequence: CASSIDRGNEQFF. CDR3 in DNA: TGTGCCAGTAGTATCGACAGGGGGAATGAGCAGTTCTTC.

This clone was counted only a few times. The J gene is TRBJ1-4, the V gene TRBV5-1; the match to TRBD1 covers 9 bases. J lost 8 bases, V lost 5 bases, and 4 bases had no gene match. This CDR3 is built from 13 residues. Germline V gene data show CDR1 as SGHRS and CDR2 as YFSETQ. CDR3 DNA: TGCGCCAGCAGTTACAGGGGGCAGGAAAAACTGTTTTTT. Its translation is CASSYRGQEKLFF.

This chain uses TRBV19 with TRBJ2-1; D is perhaps TRBD2 (6 bases). Trimming shortened V by 0 bases and J by 13 bases, and 13 bases separated the two germline ends. Germline CDR1 reads LNHDA; CDR2 reads SQIVND (reference sequence). This CDR3 is 13 amino acids long. The CDR3 here is CASSIDQRVHQFF. The CDR3 DNA follows: TGTGCCAGTAGTATAGACCAGCGGGTTCATCAGTTCTTC.

This clone showed up just once. This CDR3 is also generated by other DNA sequences in the sample. V is TRBV14 and J is TRBJ1-1, with D perhaps matching TRBD1 (6 bases). Trimming stripped 4 bases from V and 1 base from J, with 13 bases between. Germline values: CDR1 SGHDN, CDR2 FVKESK. This CDR3 is 15 amino acids long. Written as DNA, the CDR3 is TGTGCCAGCAGCCGGGCAGGGGCCCAGAACACTGAAGCTTTCTTT. Residues: CASSRAGAQNTEAFF.

This clone was seen just once. The chain is built from TRBV6-5 and TRBJ2-5, with a tentative D call TRBD1 (6 bases). The CDR3 length is 15 residues. CDR1 MNHEY and CDR2 SVGAGI come from the germline V gene. The V end was cut by 1 base, the J end by 5 bases, with 14 bases between. The CDR3 DNA is TGTGCCAGCAGTTACTATCAGGGGTTCGGGGAGACCCAGTACTTC. Translated, it gives CASSYYQGFGETQYF.

This clone was detected only once. This chain links TRBV11-2 with TRBJ1-6; TRBD1 agrees at 7 bases. CDR1 is SGHAT and CDR2 is FQNNGV in the germline V gene. The J segment lost 11 bases and the V segment lost 4 bases, leaving 20 bases of the junction unmatched. The CDR3 runs 18 residues. The CDR3 DNA is TGTGCCAGCAGCTCCACGCCCGTGGACAGGACCATTAGGGCACCCCTCCACTTT. Protein sequence: CASSSTPVDRTIRAPLHF.